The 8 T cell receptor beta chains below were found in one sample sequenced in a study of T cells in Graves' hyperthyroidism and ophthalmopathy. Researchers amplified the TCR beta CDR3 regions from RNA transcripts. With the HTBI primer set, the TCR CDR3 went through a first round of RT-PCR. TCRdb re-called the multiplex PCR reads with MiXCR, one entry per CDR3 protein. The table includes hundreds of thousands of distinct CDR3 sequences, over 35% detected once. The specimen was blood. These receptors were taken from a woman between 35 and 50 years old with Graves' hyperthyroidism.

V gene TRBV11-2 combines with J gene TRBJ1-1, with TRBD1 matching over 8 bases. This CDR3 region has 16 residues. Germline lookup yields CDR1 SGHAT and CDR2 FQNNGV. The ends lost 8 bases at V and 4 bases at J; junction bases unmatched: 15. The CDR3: CASGSSGQGAVTEAFF. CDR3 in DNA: TGTGCCAGCGGGTCTTCCGGGCAGGGGGCGGTCACTGAAGCTTTCTTT.

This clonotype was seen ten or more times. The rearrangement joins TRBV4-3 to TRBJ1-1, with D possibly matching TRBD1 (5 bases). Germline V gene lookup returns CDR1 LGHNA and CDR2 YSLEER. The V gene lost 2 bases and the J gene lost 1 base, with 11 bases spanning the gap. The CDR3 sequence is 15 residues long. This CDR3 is CASSQTAGSNTEAFF. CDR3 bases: TGCGCCAGCAGCCAAACCGCAGGGTCGAACACTGAAGCTTTCTTT.

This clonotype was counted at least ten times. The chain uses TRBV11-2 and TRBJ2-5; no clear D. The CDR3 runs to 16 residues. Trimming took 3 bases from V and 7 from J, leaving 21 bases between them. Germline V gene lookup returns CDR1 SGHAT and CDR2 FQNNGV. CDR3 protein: CASSFVAARTLPTQYF. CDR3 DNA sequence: TGTGCCAGCAGCTTCGTTGCGGCGCGAACCCTACCGACCCAGTACTTC.

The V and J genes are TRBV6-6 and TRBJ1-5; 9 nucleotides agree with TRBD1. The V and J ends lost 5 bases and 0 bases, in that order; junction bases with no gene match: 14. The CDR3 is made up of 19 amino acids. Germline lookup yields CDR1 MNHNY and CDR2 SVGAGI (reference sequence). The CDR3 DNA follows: TGTGCCAGCAGTCGCCCGGTAAGGACAGGGGTCTATAGCAATCAGCCCCAGCATTTT. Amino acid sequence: CASSRPVRTGVYSNQPQHF.

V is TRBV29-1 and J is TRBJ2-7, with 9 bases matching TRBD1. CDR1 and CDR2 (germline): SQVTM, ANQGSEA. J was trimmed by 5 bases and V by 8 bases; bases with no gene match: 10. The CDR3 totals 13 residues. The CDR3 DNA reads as TGCAGCCTCACGCCGGGACAGGGTGACGAGCAGTACTTC. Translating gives CSLTPGQGDEQYF.

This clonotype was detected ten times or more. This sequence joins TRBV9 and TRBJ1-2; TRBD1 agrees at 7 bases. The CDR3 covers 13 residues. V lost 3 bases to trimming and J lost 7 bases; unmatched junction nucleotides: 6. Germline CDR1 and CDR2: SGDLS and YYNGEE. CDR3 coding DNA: TGTGCCAGCAGCGGACAGGGCAGAAGTGGCTACACCTTC. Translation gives CASSGQGRSGYTF.

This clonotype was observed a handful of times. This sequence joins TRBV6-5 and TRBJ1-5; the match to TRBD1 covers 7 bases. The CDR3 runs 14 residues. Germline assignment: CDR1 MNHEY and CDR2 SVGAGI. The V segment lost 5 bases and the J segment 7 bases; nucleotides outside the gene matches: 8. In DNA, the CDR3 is TGTGCCAGCAGTACCCAGGGGGTCAGCCAGCCCCAGCATTTT. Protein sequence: CASSTQGVSQPQHF.

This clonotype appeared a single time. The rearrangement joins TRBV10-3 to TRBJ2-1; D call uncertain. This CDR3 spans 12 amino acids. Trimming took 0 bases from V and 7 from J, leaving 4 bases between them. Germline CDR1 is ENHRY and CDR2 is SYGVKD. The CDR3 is CAISESRNEQFF. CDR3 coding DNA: TGTGCCATCAGTGAGTCAAGGAATGAGCAGTTCTTC.